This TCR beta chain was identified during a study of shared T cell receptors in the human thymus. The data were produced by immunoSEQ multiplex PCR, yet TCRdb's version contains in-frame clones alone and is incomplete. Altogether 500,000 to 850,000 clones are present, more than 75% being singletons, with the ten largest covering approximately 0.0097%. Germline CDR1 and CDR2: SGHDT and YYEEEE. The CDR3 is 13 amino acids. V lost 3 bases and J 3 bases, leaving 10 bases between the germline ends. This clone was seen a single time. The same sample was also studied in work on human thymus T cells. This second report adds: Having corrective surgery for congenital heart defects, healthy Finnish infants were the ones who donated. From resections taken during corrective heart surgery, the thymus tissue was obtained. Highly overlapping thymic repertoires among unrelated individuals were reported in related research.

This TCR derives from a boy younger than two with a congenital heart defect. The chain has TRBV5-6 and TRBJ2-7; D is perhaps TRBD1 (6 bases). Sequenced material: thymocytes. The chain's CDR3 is CASSCRDNYEQYF. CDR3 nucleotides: TGTGCCAGCAGCTGCCGGGACAACTACGAGCAGTACTTC.